This T cell receptor (beta chain) was obtained from a study of T cell responses to AZD1222 COVID-19 vaccine. On this clone itself: The target antigen is unknown.

Clones were sequenced by immunoSEQ multiplex PCR, and TCRdb holds only the in-frame ones, with some missing. The table records about 130,000 clones, 91% of them present only once. Study-wide points: Two doses of AZD1222 preceded a rise in Spike-specific TCR breadth and depth.

Germline V lookup: CDR1 KGHSH, CDR2 LQKENI. This CDR3 comprises 14 residues. V was shortened by 3 bases and J by 7 bases, with 13 bases between the two germline ends. Sequencing used peripheral blood, obtained on day 0 of AZD1222 vaccination. The receptor was derived from an adult in good health. V gene TRBV18 combines with J gene TRBJ1-5; D possibly corresponds to TRBD1 (5 bases). The CDR3 loop is CASSPARDGQPQHF. The CDR3 region has the DNA TGTGCCAGCTCACCCGCCAGGGATGGGCAGCCCCAGCATTTT.